This T cell receptor (beta chain) originates from a study of blood T cell repertoires in COVID-19. As originally analysed: Researchers report that nucleated cell counts were estimated from reference gene primer amplification. Clones were sequenced by immunoSEQ multiplex PCR, and TCRdb holds only the in-frame ones, with some missing. V, J and clone size are those of that table, while D and trimming were read from the DNA. The table includes 100,000 to 150,000 clones, roughly 83% detected once. The V gene's germline CDR1 is SNHLY and CDR2 FYNNEI. Trimming shortened V by 4 bases and J by 3 bases, and 11 bases separated the two germline ends. The CDR3 is made up of 14 amino acids.

This chain uses TRBV2 with TRBJ2-3; D might be TRBD1 (5 bases). The sample consisted of peripheral blood. The TCR originated in a human donor in a cohort sampled during active COVID-19. CDR3 DNA: TGTGCCAGCAGTGTAAGGGGTAGGACAGATACGCAGTATTTT. Its translation is CASSVRGRTDTQYF.